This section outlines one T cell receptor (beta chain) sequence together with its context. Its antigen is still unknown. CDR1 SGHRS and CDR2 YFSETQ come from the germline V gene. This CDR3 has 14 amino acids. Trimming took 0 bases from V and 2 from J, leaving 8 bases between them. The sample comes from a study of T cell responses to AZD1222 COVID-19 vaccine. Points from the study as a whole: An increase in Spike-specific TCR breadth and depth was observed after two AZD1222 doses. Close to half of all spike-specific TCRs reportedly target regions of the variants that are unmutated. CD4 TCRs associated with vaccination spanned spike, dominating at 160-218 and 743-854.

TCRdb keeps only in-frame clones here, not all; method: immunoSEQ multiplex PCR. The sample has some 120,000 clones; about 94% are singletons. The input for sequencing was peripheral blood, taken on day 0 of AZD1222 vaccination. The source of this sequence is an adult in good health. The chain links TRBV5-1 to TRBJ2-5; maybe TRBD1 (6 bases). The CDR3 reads CASSLAQGQETQYF. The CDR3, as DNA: TGCGCCAGCAGCTTGGCGCAGGGGCAAGAGACCCAGTACTTC.